This T cell receptor beta chain is drawn from a study of graft-versus-host responses after intestinal transplantation. Note on this clone: The antigen is not known.

The V gene's germline CDR1 is SGHAT and CDR2 FQNNGV. The CDR3 totals 15 residues. V was pared by 1 base and J by 9 bases, with 8 bases of the junction left unmatched. Study-wide points: GvH clones surfaced in recipient marrow, some emerging earlier in ileum or blood.

The data were produced by immunoSEQ multiplex PCR, yet TCRdb's version contains in-frame clones alone and is incomplete. The table has 90,000 to 120,000 clones, over 75% seen once; the top ten hold 0.7% to 0.9%. The starting material was unstimulated CD4+ T cells sorted from spleen or lymph node cells, obtained before intestinal transplant. The sequence was collected from a human donor who received an intestinal transplant. V gene TRBV11-2 combines with J gene TRBJ2-1, with 8 nucleotides matching TRBD2. The CDR3, as DNA: TGTGCCAGCAGCTTAGCCGTCGAGCGGGAGAGTGAGCAGTTCTTC. This sequence encodes CASSLAVERESEQFF.